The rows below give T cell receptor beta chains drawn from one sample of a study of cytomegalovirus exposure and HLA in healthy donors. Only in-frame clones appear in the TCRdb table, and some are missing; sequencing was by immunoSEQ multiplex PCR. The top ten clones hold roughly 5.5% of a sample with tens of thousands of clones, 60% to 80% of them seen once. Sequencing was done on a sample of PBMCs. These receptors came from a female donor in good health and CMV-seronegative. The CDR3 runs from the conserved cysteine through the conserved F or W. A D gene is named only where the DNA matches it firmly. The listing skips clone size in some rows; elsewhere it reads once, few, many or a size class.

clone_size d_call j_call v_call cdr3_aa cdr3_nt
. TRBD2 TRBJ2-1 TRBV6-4 CASSDQAGVGREQFF TGTGCCAGCAGTGATCAAGCGGGAGTGGGGAGAGAGCAGTTCTTC
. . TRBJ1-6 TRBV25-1 CASSPLGASNSPLHF TGTGCCAGCAGTCCCCTAGGGGCCTCTAATTCACCCCTCCACTTT
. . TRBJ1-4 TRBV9 CASSVGWGQGNEKLFF TGTGCCAGCAGCGTAGGGTGGGGGCAAGGTAATGAAAAACTGTTTTTT
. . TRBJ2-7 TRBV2 CASRGQLASSSYEQYF TGTGCCAGCAGGGGTCAGCTAGCGAGCAGCTCCTACGAGCAGTACTTC
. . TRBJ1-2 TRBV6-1 CASNGQGGYTF TGTGCCAGCAACGGCCAGGGAGGCTACACCTTC
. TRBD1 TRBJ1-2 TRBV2 CASTPGGTVHGYTF TGTGCCAGCACCCCGGGGGGGACAGTCCATGGCTACACCTTC
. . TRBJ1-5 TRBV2 CASTGTSTQPQHF TGTGCCAGCACGGGGACAAGTACTCAGCCCCAGCATTTT
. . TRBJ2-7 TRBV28 CASRRGTTYEQYF TGTGCCAGCAGGAGGGGGACTACCTACGAGCAGTACTTC
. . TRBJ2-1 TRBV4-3 CASSQVWGDSFNEQFF TGCGCCAGCAGCCAAGTCTGGGGTGACAGTTTCAATGAGCAGTTCTTC
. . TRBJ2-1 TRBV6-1 CAIFPDSPLYNEQFF TGTGCCATCTTCCCCGACAGCCCTCTCTACAATGAGCAGTTCTTC
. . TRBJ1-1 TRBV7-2 CASSPDRLTEAFF TGTGCCAGCAGCCCTGACAGGCTGACTGAAGCTTTCTTT
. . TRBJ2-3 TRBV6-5 CASSLTRTTDTQYF TGTGCCAGCAGTTTGACTAGAACGACAGATACGCAGTATTTT
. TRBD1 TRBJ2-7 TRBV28 CASLTPGTGKYEQYF TGTGCCAGTCTAACCCCCGGGACAGGGAAATACGAGCAGTACTTC
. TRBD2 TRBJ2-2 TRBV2 CASRRPTSGSAGELFF TGTGCCAGCAGACGCCCCACTAGCGGGAGTGCCGGGGAGCTGTTTTTT
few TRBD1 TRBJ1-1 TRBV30 CAGRTGEKNTEAFF TGTGCTGGTCGAACAGGGGAAAAAAACACTGAAGCTTTCTTT
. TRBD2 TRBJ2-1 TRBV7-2 CASTSPSGGNEQFF TGTGCCAGCACCTCCCCTAGCGGGGGCAATGAGCAGTTCTTC
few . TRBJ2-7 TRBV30 CAWSDLSYEQYF TGTGCCTGGAGTGACCTATCCTACGAGCAGTACTTC
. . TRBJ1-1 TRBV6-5 CASGEGFTEAFF TGTGCCAGCGGGGAGGGATTCACTGAAGCTTTCTTT
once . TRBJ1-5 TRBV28 CASIPQGSNQPQHF TGTGCCAGTATTCCTCAGGGGAGCAATCAGCCCCAGCATTTT
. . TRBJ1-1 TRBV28 CASSRTREATEAFF TGTGCCAGCAGTCGAACTCGGGAGGCCACTGAAGCTTTCTTT
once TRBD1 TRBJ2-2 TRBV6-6 CASSRTGGTGELFF TGTGCCAGCAGTCGGACAGGGGGTACCGGGGAGCTGTTTTTT
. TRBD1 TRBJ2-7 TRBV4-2 CASSPGQDPPYEQYF TGTGCCAGCAGCCCAGGACAGGATCCCCCCTACGAGCAGTACTTC
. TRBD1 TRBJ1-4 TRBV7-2 CASSRGQGRKSNEKLFF TGTGCCAGCAGCCGGGGACAGGGGCGCAAGTCTAATGAAAAACTGTTTTTT
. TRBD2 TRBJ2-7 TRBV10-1 CASSEGGRALVEQYF TGCGCCAGCAGTGAAGGCGGGAGGGCCCTAGTCGAGCAGTACTTC
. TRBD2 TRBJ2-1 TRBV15 CATSPQLAGNNEQFF TGTGCCACCAGCCCCCAGCTAGCGGGGAACAATGAGCAGTTCTTC
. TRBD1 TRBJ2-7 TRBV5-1 CASSLYAGGKYEQYF TGCGCCAGCAGCTTGTACGCAGGGGGCAAATACGAGCAGTACTTC
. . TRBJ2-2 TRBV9 CASSVATTITGELFF TGTGCCAGCAGCGTAGCTACGACAATCACCGGGGAGCTGTTTTTT